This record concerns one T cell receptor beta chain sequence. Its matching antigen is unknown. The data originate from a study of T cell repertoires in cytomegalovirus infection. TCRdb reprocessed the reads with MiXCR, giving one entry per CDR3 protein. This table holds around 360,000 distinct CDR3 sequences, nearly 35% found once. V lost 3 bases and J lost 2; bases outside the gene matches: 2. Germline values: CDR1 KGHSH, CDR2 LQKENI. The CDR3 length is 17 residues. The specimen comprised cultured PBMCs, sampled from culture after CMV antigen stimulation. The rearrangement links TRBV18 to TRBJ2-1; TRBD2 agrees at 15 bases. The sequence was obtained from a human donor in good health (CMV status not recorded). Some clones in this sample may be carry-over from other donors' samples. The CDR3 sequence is CASSPGLAGGTYNEQFF. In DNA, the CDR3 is TGTGCCAGCTCACCGGGACTAGCGGGAGGTACCTACAATGAGCAGTTCTTC.